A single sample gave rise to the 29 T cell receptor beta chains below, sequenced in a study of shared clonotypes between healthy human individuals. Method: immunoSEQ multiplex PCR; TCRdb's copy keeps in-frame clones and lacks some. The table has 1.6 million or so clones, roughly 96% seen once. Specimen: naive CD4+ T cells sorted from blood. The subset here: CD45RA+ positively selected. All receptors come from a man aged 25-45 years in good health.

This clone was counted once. The CDR3 bases are TGTGCCAGCAGTTCTCCGGGGGAAACCTACGAGCAGTACTTC. It specifies CASSSPGETYEQYF. The rearrangement uses TRBV2 and TRBJ2-7; a possible D gene is TRBD2 (6 bases). In germline, CDR1 is SNHLY, CDR2 FYNNEI. V was shortened by 5 bases and J by 2 bases, with 13 bases between the two germline ends. CDR3 size: 14 residues.

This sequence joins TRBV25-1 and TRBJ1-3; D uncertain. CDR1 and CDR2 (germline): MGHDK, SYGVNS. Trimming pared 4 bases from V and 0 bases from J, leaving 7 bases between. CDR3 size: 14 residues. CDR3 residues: CASSAGGSGNTIYF. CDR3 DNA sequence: TGTGCCAGCAGTGCAGGAGGCTCTGGAAACACCATATATTTT.

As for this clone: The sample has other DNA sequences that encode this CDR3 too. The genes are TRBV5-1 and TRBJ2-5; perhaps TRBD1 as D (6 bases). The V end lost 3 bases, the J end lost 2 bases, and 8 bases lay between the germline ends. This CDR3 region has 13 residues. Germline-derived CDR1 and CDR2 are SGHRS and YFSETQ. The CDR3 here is CASSSGAQETQYF. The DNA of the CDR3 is TGCGCCAGCAGCTCAGGGGCTCAAGAGACCCAGTACTTC.

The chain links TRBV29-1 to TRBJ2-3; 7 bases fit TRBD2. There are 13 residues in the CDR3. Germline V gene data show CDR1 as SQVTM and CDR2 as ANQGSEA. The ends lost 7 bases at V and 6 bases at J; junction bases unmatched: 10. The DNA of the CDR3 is TGCAGCGGGCTAGCTGGAGCGGGGGATACGCAGTATTTT. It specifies CSGLAGAGDTQYF.

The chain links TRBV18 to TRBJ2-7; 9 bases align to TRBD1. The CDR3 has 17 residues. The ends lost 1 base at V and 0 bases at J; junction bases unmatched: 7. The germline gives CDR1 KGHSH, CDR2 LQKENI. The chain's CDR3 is CASSPQRTGAVSYEQYF. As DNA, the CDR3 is TGTGCCAGCTCACCACAAAGGACAGGGGCCGTCTCCTACGAGCAGTACTTC.

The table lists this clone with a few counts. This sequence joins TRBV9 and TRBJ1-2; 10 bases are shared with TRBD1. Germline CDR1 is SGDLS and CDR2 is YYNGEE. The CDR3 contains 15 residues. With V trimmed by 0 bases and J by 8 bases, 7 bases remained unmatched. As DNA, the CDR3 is TGTGCCAGCAGCGTAGATATGGACAGGGGGTACGGCTACACCTTC. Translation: CASSVDMDRGYGYTF.

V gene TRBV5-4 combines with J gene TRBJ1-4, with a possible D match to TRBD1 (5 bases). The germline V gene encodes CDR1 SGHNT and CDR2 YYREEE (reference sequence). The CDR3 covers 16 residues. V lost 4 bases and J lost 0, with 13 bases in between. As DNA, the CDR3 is TGTGCCAGCAGCCTCGGGACGGCTGCAACTAATGAAAAACTGTTTTTT. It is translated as CASSLGTAATNEKLFF.

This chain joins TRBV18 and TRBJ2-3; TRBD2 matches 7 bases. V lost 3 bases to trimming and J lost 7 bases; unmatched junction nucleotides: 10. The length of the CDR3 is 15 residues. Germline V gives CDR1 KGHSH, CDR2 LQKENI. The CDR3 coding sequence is TGTGCCAGCTCACCGAGAGCGGGAAGCCCGAATACGCAGTATTTT. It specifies CASSPRAGSPNTQYF.

CDR3 sequence reads: CASRFSGLAKNIQYF. The CDR3 nucleotides read TGTGCCAGCAGGTTTAGCGGACTAGCCAAAAACATTCAGTACTTC. This chain connects TRBV11-2 to TRBJ2-4; a weak D match, TRBD2 (6 bases). This CDR3 has 15 residues. From germline, CDR1 is SGHAT and CDR2 FQNNGV. The germline V and J ends were trimmed by 6 bases and 0 bases, with 12 bases remaining between them.

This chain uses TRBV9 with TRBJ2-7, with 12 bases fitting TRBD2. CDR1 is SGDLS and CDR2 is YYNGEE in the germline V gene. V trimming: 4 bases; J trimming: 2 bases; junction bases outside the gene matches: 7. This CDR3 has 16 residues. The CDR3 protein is CASSNPTSGRPYEQYF. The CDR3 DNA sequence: TGTGCCAGCAGCAACCCTACTAGCGGGAGGCCCTACGAGCAGTACTTC.

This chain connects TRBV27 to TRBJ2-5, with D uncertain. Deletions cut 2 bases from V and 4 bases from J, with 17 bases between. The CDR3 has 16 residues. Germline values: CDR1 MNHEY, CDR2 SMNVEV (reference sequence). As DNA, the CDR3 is TGTGCCAGCAGTTTACGCCGGACCCCGGGCGGAGAGACCCAGTACTTC. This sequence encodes CASSLRRTPGGETQYF.

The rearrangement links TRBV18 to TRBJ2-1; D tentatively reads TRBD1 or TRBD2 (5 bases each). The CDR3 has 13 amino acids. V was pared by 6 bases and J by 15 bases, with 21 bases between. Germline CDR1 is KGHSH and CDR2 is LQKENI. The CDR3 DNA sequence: TGTGCCAGCTCGCGAGGGTTTCCGGGACCGTTGTTCTTC. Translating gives CASSRGFPGPLFF.

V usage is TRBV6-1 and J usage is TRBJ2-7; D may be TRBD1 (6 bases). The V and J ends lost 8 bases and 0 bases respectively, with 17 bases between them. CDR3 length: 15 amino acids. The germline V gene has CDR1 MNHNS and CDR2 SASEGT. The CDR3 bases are TGTGCCAGCTCGCTCAATCCGGACAGCTCCTACGAGCAGTACTTC. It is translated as CASSLNPDSSYEQYF.

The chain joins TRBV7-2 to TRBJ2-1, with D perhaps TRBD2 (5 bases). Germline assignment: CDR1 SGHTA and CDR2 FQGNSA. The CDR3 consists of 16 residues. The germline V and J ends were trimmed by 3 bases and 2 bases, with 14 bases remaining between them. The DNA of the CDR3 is TGTGCCAGCAGCTTCTTTTTGGGAGCGGCCTACAATGAGCAGTTCTTC. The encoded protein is CASSFFLGAAYNEQFF. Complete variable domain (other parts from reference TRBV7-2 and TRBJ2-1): GAGVSQSPSNKVTEKGKDVELRCDPISGHTALYWYRQSLGQGLEFLIYFQGNSAPDKSGLPSDRFSAERTGGSVSTLTIQRTQQEDSAVYLCASSFFLGAAYNEQFFGPGTRLTVL.

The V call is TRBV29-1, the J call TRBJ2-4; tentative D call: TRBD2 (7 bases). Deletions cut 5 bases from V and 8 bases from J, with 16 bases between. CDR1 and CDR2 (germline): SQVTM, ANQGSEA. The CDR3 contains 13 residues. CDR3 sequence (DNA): TGCAGCGTTAGGGGGGGACCCTGGGACATTCAGTACTTC. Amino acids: CSVRGGPWDIQYF. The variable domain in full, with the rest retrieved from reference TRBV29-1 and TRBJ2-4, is SAVISQKPSRDICQRGTSLTIQCQVDSQVTMMFWYRQQPGQSLTLIATANQGSEATYESGFVIDKFPISRPNLTFSTLTVSNMSPEDSSIYLCSVRGGPWDIQYFGAGTRLSVL.

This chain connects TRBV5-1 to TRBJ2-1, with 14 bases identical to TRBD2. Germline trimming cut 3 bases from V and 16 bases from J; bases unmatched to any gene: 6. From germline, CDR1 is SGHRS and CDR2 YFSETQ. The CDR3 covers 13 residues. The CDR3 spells CASSSGTSGSHFF. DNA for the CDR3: TGCGCCAGCAGCTCCGGGACTAGCGGGAGCCACTTCTTC.

CDR3 sequence: CASSQERTAVRGYTF. In nucleotides, the CDR3 is TGTGCCAGCAGCCAAGAAAGGACGGCGGTCAGGGGCTACACCTTC. The V gene is TRBV4-2, the J gene TRBJ1-2; no definite D call. The CDR3 covers 15 residues. Germline CDR1 is LGHNA and CDR2 is YNFKEQ. V was clipped by 0 bases and J by 8 bases, with 16 bases between them.

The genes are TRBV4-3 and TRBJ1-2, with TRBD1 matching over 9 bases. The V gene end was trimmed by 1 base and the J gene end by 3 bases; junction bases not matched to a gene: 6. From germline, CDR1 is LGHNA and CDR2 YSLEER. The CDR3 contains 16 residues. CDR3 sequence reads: CASSQGDRAADYGYTF. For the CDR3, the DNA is TGCGCCAGCAGCCAAGGGGACAGGGCGGCTGACTATGGCTACACCTTC.

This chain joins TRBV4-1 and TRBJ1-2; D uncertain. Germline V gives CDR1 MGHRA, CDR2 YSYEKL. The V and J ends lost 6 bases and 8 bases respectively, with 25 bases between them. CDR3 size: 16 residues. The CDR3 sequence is CASSEGHPMLWRGYTF. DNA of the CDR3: TGCGCCAGCAGTGAGGGCCACCCTATGTTATGGAGAGGCTACACCTTC.

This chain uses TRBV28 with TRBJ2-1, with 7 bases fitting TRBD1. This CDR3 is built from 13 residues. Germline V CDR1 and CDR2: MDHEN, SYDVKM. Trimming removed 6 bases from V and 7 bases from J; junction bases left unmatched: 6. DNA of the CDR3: TGTGCCAGCAGATCTACAGGGGTTAATGAGCAGTTCTTC. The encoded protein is CASRSTGVNEQFF.

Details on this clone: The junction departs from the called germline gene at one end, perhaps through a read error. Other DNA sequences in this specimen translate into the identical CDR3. The chain's CDR3 is CASSHNEQFF. The CDR3 nucleotides are TGTGCCAGCTCCCACAATGAGCAGTTCTTC. The V gene is TRBV18, the J gene TRBJ2-1; D unclear. This CDR3 contains 10 residues. Looked up from germline, CDR1 is KGHSH and CDR2 is LQKENI.

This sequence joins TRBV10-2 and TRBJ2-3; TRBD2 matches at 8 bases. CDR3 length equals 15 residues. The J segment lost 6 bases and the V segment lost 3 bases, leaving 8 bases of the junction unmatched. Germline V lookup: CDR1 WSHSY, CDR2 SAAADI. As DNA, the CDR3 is TGCGCCAGCAGTGATAGTGGGACTAGTTGGGATACGCAGTATTTT. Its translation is CASSDSGTSWDTQYF.

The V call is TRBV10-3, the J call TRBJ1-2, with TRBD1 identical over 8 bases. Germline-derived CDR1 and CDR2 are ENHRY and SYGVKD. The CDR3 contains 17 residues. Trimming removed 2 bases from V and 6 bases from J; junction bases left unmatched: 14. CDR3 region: CAISEAGQAYLSDGYTF. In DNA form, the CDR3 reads TGTGCCATCAGTGAGGCGGGACAGGCCTATCTGTCTGATGGCTACACCTTC.

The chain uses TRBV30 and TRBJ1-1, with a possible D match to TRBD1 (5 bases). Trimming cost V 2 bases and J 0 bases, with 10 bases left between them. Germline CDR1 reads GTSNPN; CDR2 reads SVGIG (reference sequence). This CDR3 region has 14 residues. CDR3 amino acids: CAWSRRGVNTEAFF. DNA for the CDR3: TGTGCCTGGAGTCGGAGGGGAGTGAACACTGAAGCTTTCTTT.

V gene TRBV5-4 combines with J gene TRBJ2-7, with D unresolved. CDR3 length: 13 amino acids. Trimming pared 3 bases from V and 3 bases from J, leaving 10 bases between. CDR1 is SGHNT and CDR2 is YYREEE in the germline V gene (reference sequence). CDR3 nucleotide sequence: TGTGCCAGCAGCTGGATGGGGATCTACGAGCAGTACTTC. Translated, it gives CASSWMGIYEQYF.

The CDR3 loop reads CASSLAGGRRTYEQYF. The CDR3 DNA reads TGTGCCAGCAGCTTGGCCGGAGGACGTAGAACCTACGAGCAGTACTTC. The chain employs TRBV5-4 and TRBJ2-7, with TRBD2 as a possible D gene (5 bases). V dropped 0 bases and J dropped 2 bases, with 15 bases sitting between them. Germline V gives CDR1 SGHNT, CDR2 YYREEE (reference sequence). The CDR3 spans 16 residues.

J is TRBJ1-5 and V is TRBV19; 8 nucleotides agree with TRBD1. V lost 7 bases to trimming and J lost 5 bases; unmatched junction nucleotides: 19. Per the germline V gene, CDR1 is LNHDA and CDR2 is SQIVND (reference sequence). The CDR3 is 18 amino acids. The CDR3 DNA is TGTGCCAGTAAAAGGGGAGACAGGGGCCCACGAAGTTATCAGCCCCAGCATTTT. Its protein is CASKRGDRGPRSYQPQHF.

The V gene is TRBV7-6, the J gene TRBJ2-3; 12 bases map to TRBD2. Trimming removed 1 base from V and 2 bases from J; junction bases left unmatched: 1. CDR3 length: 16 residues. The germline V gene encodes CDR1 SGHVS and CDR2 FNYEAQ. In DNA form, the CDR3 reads TGTGCCAGCAGCTTAGGACTAGCGGGGGTCACAGATACGCAGTATTTT. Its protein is CASSLGLAGVTDTQYF.

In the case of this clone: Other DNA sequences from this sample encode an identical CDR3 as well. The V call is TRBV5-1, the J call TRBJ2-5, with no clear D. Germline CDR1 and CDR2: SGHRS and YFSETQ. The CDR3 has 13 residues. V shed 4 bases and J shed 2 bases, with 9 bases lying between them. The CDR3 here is CASSPPGQETQYF. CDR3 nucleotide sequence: TGCGCCAGCAGCCCTCCTGGTCAAGAGACCCAGTACTTC. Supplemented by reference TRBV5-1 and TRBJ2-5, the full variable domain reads KAGVTQTPRYLIKTRGQQVTLSCSPISGHRSVSWYQQTPGQGLQFLFEYFSETQRNKGNFPGRFSGRQFSNSRSEMNVSTLELGDSALYLCASSPPGQETQYFGPGTRLLVL.